This T cell receptor (beta chain) stems from a study of beta chain features in type 1 diabetes. Study-wide context: Analysis included about 110 million sorted cells drawn from all samples.

This clone was seen more than once but under ten times. Its antigen is not identified. V lost 0 bases, J lost 3 bases, and 11 bases stayed unmatched. Germline values: CDR1 SGHRS, CDR2 YFSETQ. This CDR3 region has 18 residues. Investigators reverse transcribed all isolated RNA, so they sequenced expressed TCRB transcripts. The read count averaged approximately 3.5 million across naive, central memory and regulatory T cell samples. TCRdb keeps only in-frame clones here, not all; method: immunoSEQ multiplex PCR. The table shows 200,000 to 300,000 clones, with around 9.9% occurring only once. Cell sorting via CD45RO/CCR7/CD25/CD127/CD95/CD27 was performed to obtain CD4+ naive, central memory, regulatory and stem cell-like memory cells. Findings of the study overall: The study found moderately but significantly shorter TCRB CDR3s in all four CD4+ subsets of Type 1 diabetes patients.

This TCR was sampled from a man aged 25 to 45 with type 1 diabetes. The chain carries TRBV5-1 and TRBJ2-1; 8 bases line up with TRBD1. The sequenced sample was naive CD4+ T cells from blood. This CDR3 reads CASSLEGRGPSNYNEQFF. In DNA, the CDR3 is TGCGCCAGCAGCTTGGAGGGCAGGGGGCCATCGAACTACAATGAGCAGTTCTTC.